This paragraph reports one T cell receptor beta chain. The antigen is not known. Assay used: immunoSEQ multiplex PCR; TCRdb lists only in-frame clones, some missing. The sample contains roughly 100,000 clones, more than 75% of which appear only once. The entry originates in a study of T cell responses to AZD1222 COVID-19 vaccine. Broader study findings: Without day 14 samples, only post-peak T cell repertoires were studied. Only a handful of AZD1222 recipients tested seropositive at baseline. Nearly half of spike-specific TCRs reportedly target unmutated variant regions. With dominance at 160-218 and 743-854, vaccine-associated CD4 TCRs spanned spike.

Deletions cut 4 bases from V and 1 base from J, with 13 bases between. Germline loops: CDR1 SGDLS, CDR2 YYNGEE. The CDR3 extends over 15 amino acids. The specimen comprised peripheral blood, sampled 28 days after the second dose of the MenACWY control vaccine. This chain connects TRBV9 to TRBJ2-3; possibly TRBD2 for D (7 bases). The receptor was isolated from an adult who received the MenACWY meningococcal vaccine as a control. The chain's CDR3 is CASSLGGGGTDTQYF. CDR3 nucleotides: TGTGCCAGCAGCCTCGGAGGGGGGGGCACAGATACGCAGTATTTT. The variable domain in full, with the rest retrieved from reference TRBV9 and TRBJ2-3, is DSGVTQTPKHLITATGQRVTLRCSPRSGDLSVYWYQQSLDQGLQFLIQYYNGEERAKGNILERFSAQQFPDLHSELNLSSLELGDSALYFCASSLGGGGTDTQYFGPGTRLTVL.